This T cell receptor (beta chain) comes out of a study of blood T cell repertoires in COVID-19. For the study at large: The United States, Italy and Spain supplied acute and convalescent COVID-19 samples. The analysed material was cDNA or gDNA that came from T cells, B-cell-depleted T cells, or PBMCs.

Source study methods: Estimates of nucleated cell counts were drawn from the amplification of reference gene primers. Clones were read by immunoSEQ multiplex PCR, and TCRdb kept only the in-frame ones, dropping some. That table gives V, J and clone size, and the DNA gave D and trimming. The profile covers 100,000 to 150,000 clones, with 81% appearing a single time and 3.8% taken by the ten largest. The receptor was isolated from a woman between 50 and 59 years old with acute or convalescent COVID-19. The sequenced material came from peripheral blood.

CDR3: CSVVRSGTGVPYNSPLHF. The CDR3 DNA sequence: TGCAGCGTTGTGAGATCCGGGACAGGGGTTCCCTATAATTCACCCCTCCACTTT. The chain combines TRBV29-1 with TRBJ1-6, with 10 bases matching TRBD1. Germline values: CDR1 SQVTM, CDR2 ANQGSEA. The CDR3 runs 18 residues. Trimming at V came to 4 bases and at J to 2 bases, leaving 11 bases not matched to a gene.